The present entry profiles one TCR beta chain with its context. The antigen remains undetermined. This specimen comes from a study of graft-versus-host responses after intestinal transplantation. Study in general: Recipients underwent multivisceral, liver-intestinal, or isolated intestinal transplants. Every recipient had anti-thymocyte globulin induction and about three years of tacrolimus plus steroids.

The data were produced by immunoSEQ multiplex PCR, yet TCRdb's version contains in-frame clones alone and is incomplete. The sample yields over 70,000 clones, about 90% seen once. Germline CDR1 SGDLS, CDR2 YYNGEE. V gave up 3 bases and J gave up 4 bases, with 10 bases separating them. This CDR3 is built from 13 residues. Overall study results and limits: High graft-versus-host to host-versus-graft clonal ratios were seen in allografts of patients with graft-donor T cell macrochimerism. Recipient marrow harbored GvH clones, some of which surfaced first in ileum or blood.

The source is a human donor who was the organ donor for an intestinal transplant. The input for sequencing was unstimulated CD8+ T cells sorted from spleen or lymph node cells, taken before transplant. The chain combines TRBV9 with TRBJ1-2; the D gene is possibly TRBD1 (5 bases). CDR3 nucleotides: TGTGCCAGCAGCGCCTGGACAACCTATGGCTACACCTTC. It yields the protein CASSAWTTYGYTF. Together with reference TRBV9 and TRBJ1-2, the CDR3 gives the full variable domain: DSGVTQTPKHLITATGQRVTLRCSPRSGDLSVYWYQQSLDQGLQFLIQYYNGEERAKGNILERFSAQQFPDLHSELNLSSLELGDSALYFCASSAWTTYGYTFGSGTRLTVV.